Presented here are 30 T cell receptor beta chains from one specimen sequenced in a study of blood T cell repertoires in COVID-19. Data came from immunoSEQ multiplex PCR; TCRdb stores just in-frame clones and leaves some out. The sample yields approximately 54,000 clones, 90% seen once. Sequenced input: peripheral blood. The receptor source for this set is a man aged 50 to 60 with acute or convalescent COVID-19.

This clone has a single count. The chain carries TRBV7-9 and TRBJ2-3, with 7 bases fitting TRBD2. V lost 8 bases, J lost 2 bases, and 7 bases stayed unmatched. The CDR3 runs to 14 residues. CDR1 SEHNR and CDR2 FQNEAQ come from the germline V gene (reference sequence). This CDR3 is CASLTGGSTDTQYF. CDR3 coding DNA: TGTGCCAGCCTCACGGGGGGATCCACAGATACGCAGTATTTT. Supplemented by reference TRBV7-9 and TRBJ2-3, the full variable domain reads DTGVSQNPRHKITKRGQNVTFRCDPISEHNRLYWYRQTLGQGPEFLTYFQNEAQLEKSRLLSDRFSAERPKGSFSTLEIQRTEQGDSAMYLCASLTGGSTDTQYFGPGTRLTVL.

CDR3 DNA: TGCGCCAGCAGCTTTTGGACAGGACCCTACGAGCAGTACTTC. It is translated as CASSFWTGPYEQYF. V and J are TRBV5-1 and TRBJ2-7; the match to TRBD1 covers 7 bases. The CDR3 spans 14 residues. The J segment lost 2 bases and the V segment lost 2 bases, leaving 4 bases of the junction unmatched. Germline-derived CDR1 and CDR2 are SGHRS and YFSETQ.

The rearrangement links TRBV10-3 to TRBJ2-1; 7 positions agree with TRBD2. J lost 5 bases, V lost 10 bases, and 11 bases had no gene match. The V gene's germline CDR1 is ENHRY and CDR2 SYGVKD. The CDR3 has 14 residues. The CDR3 sequence is CATLRGGSNNEQFF. The CDR3 nucleotides read TGTGCCACCCTACGAGGCGGGAGCAACAATGAGCAGTTCTTC.

The V gene is TRBV27, the J gene TRBJ2-7, with 9 bases identical to TRBD1. The J segment lost 3 bases and the V segment lost 2 bases, leaving 5 bases of the junction unmatched. This CDR3 region has 15 residues. In germline, CDR1 is MNHEY, CDR2 SMNVEV (reference sequence). In DNA, the CDR3 is TGTGCCAGCAGTTTAGGACAGGGGTCCTTCTACGAGCAGTACTTC. Its translation: CASSLGQGSFYEQYF.

The V and J genes are TRBV18 and TRBJ2-1, with 11 bases that match TRBD2. Germline V gene data show CDR1 as KGHSH and CDR2 as LQKENI. V lost 2 bases, J lost 8 bases, and 17 bases stayed unmatched. The CDR3 loop spans 19 amino acids. CDR3 protein: CASSPARTGTSGRRHEQFF. The CDR3 DNA sequence: TGTGCCAGCTCACCAGCGAGGACAGGAACTAGCGGGAGAAGGCATGAGCAGTTCTTC.

The V and J genes are TRBV12-5 and TRBJ1-5, with D possibly being TRBD1 (5 bases). Trimming removed 0 bases from V and 7 bases from J, with 10 bases in between. The germline V gene has CDR1 LGHNT and CDR2 FRNRAP. The CDR3 sequence is 14 residues long. The CDR3: CASGLVGEGQPQHF. The CDR3 nucleotides are TGTGCTAGTGGTTTGGTAGGGGAGGGGCAGCCCCAGCATTTT. Full variable domain (remainder filled in from reference TRBV12-5 and TRBJ1-5): DARVTQTPRHKVTEMGQEVTMRCQPILGHNTVFWYRQTMMQGLELLAYFRNRAPLDDSGMPKDRFSAEMPDATLATLKIQPSEPRDSAVYFCASGLVGEGQPQHFGDGTRLSIL.

This rearrangement joins TRBV7-2 to TRBJ2-5; TRBD2 aligns across 8 bases. The CDR3 totals 15 residues. Losses at the gene ends were 2 bases for V and 5 bases for J; bases not matched to a gene: 7. Per germline, CDR1 SGHTA and CDR2 FQGNSA. CDR3 amino acids: CASSLRGGNGETQYF. The CDR3 DNA is TGTGCCAGCAGCTTACGGGGGGGGAACGGCGAGACCCAGTACTTC.

The chain is built from TRBV6-2 or TRBV6-3 and TRBJ2-7, with a weak D call TRBD1 (8 bases). This CDR3 contains 14 residues. Trimming cost V 6 bases and J 5 bases, with 17 bases left between them. Germline V lookup: CDR1 MNHEY, CDR2 SVGEGT. The CDR3 nucleotides read TGTGCCAGCAGCCACAGGGGGGGGCCCCACGAGCAGTACTTC. It translates to CASSHRGGPHEQYF.

CDR3 sequence reads: CASSFGQGVIGEQFF. The CDR3 DNA is TGTGCCAGCAGCTTCGGTCAGGGTGTAATAGGTGAGCAGTTCTTC. This chain connects TRBV7-9 to TRBJ2-1; possibly TRBD1 for D (5 bases). V lost 3 bases and J 9 bases, leaving 18 bases between the germline ends. This CDR3 has 15 amino acids. Germline V gene data show CDR1 as SEHNR and CDR2 as FQNEAQ (reference sequence).

The V and J genes are TRBV5-1 and TRBJ2-3, with 7 positions matching TRBD2. The V gene's germline CDR1 is SGHRS and CDR2 YFSETQ. The V gene end was trimmed by 1 base and the J gene end by 1 base; junction bases not matched to a gene: 6. This CDR3 spans 16 amino acids. The CDR3 here is CASSLRTRGRTDTQYF. The CDR3 region has the DNA TGCGCCAGCAGCTTGAGGACTAGAGGACGCACAGATACGCAGTATTTT.

V and J are TRBV4-2 and TRBJ1-5, with 8 positions matching TRBD1. The germline V gene has CDR1 LGHNA and CDR2 YNFKEQ. The CDR3 totals 17 residues. V lost 3 bases to trimming and J lost 2 bases; unmatched junction nucleotides: 9. The CDR3 DNA follows: TGTGCCAGCAGCCAGGTAGACAGGGGAGTGGGCAATCAGCCCCAGCATTTT. Translation: CASSQVDRGVGNQPQHF.

The chain combines TRBV29-1 with TRBJ2-7; D might be TRBD2 (6 bases). This CDR3 has 15 residues. Trimming took 7 bases from V and 5 from J, leaving 24 bases between them. CDR1 and CDR2 from the germline V gene are SQVTM and ANQGSEA. The CDR3 region is CSGMGRESGFDEQYF. The DNA for the CDR3 is TGCAGCGGGATGGGTCGGGAGTCTGGTTTCGACGAGCAGTACTTC.

The chain combines TRBV9 with TRBJ1-6; possibly TRBD1 for D (5 bases). The V and J ends lost 0 bases and 1 base respectively, with 11 bases between them. Per the germline V gene, CDR1 is SGDLS and CDR2 is YYNGEE. This CDR3 spans 17 amino acids. The CDR3 region has the DNA TGTGCCAGCAGCGTAGTTGTGGGGGGTTCCTATAATTCACCCCTCCACTTT. This gives the protein CASSVVVGGSYNSPLHF.

The chain carries TRBV20-1 and TRBJ2-7; D is unresolved. Looked up from germline, CDR1 is DFQATT and CDR2 is SNEGSKA (reference sequence). V shed 6 bases and J shed 3 bases, with 12 bases lying between them. The CDR3 totals 12 residues. Written as DNA, the CDR3 is TGCAGTGCCAGTCCGGCGGACTACGAGCAGTACTTC. This gives the protein CSASPADYEQYF.

Concerning this clone itself: The conserved closing phenylalanine or tryptophan is absent in this CDR3, likely reflecting a read error. The DNA is omitted, as the CDR3 cannot be located on it reliably, and the CDR3 follows TCRdb's listing. The chain is built from TRBV24-1 and TRBJ1-2; TRBD1, the table's D call, lacks a check against the DNA. Germline CDR1 reads KGHDR; CDR2 reads SFDVKD. With termini counted, the CDR3 has 11 amino acids. The CDR3 here is CATSDSHREPL.

The count of this clone is one. This chain joins TRBV13 and TRBJ2-5; TRBD2 matches 8 bases. Germline V gives CDR1 PRHDT, CDR2 FYEKMQ (reference sequence). Trimming cost V 5 bases and J 3 bases; bases outside gene matches: 5. The CDR3 spans 14 residues. The CDR3 region is CASSVPGLEETQYF. DNA of the CDR3: TGTGCCAGCAGCGTACCGGGACTAGAAGAGACCCAGTACTTC.

This chain uses TRBV9 with TRBJ2-2; 8 nucleotides agree with TRBD2. The germline CDR1 and CDR2 sequences are SGDLS and YYNGEE. J lost 5 bases, V lost 0 bases, and 6 bases had no gene match. The CDR3 length is 16 residues. The CDR3 reads CASSVEGLGGTGELFF. Here the CDR3 DNA reads TGTGCCAGCAGCGTAGAGGGACTAGGAGGGACCGGGGAGCTGTTTTTT.

This clone was picked up one time. The rearrangement uses TRBV19 and TRBJ2-1; TRBD2 matches 12 bases. Trimming cost V 4 bases and J 5 bases; bases outside gene matches: 6. The CDR3 loop spans 16 amino acids. CDR1 and CDR2 from the germline V gene are LNHDA and SQIVND (reference sequence). CDR3 sequence (DNA): TGTGCCAGTAGTAAGGGGGCTAGCGGGAGGGACAATGAGCAGTTCTTC. It encodes CASSKGASGRDNEQFF.

This chain uses TRBV19 with TRBJ2-7; 7 bases are a match to TRBD1. V shed 4 bases, J shed 3 bases, and the junction held 12 bases outside the gene matches. Germline-derived CDR1 and CDR2 are LNHDA and SQIVND (reference sequence). The CDR3 loop spans 16 amino acids. CDR3 region: CASSKLSRDRGYEQYF. CDR3 DNA: TGTGCCAGTAGTAAGCTCTCCCGGGACAGAGGCTACGAGCAGTACTTC.

The genes are TRBV21-1 and TRBJ1-2; TRBD1 is taken as the D call from the table, unchecked against the DNA. TRBV21-1 counts as a pseudogene. CDR3 length equals 15 residues. The CDR3 reads CASSKRDSPFYGYTF. CDR3 DNA: TGTGCCAGCAGCAAACGGGACAGCCCGTTCTATGGCTACACCTTC.

The chain combines TRBV11-2 with TRBJ2-3; 15 bases match TRBD2. V lost 6 bases, J lost 3 bases, and 13 bases stayed unmatched. Germline values: CDR1 SGHAT, CDR2 FQNNGV. The CDR3 loop spans 19 amino acids. CDR3 coding DNA: TGTGCCAGCAGAAGTAAGGTCGGGACTAGCGGGAGGAGTACAGATACGCAGTATTTT. Encoded protein: CASRSKVGTSGRSTDTQYF.

The chain has TRBV7-8 and TRBJ2-7, with 10 bases aligning to TRBD2. CDR1 SGHVS and CDR2 FQNEAQ come from the germline V gene. V lost 4 bases and J lost 1; bases outside the gene matches: 4. The CDR3 runs 15 residues. Here the CDR3 reads CASSSLAGVSYEQYF. The CDR3 DNA follows: TGTGCCAGCAGCTCGCTAGCGGGAGTGTCCTACGAGCAGTACTTC.

The CDR3 spells CAWIPDRGGTYGYTF. For the CDR3, the DNA is TGTGCCTGGATTCCTGACAGGGGGGGTACCTATGGCTACACCTTC. This chain links TRBV30 with TRBJ1-2, with TRBD1 matching 9 bases. CDR1 and CDR2 (germline): GTSNPN, SVGIG (reference sequence). The CDR3 is 15 residues long. The junction had 10 bases not matched to a gene; V was cut back by 4 bases and J by 4 bases.

The chain links TRBV7-8 to TRBJ1-1; 7 bases line up with TRBD1. CDR1 is SGHVS and CDR2 is FQNEAQ in the germline V gene. CDR3 size: 15 residues. V lost 1 base to trimming and J lost 5 bases; unmatched junction nucleotides: 7. The CDR3 sequence is CASSLDRGQGTEAFF. In nucleotides, the CDR3 is TGTGCCAGCAGCTTAGATAGGGGGCAAGGAACTGAAGCTTTCTTT.

The chain carries TRBV5-6 and TRBJ2-5; TRBD2 matches 16 bases. This CDR3 contains 18 residues. Germline lookup yields CDR1 SGHDT and CDR2 YYEEEE. J was trimmed by 5 bases and V by 4 bases; bases with no gene match: 11. The CDR3 sequence: CASSIPGLAGGPSETQYF. CDR3 bases: TGTGCCAGCAGCATCCCGGGACTAGCGGGAGGGCCTAGTGAGACCCAGTACTTC.

V and J are TRBV27 and TRBJ2-3; D is unresolved. CDR3 length: 16 residues. Per the germline V gene, CDR1 is MNHEY and CDR2 is SMNVEV (reference sequence). Trimming took 2 bases from V and 0 from J, leaving 12 bases between them. In DNA, the CDR3 is TGTGCCAGCAGTTTACTTCCTCAGACTAGCACAGATACGCAGTATTTT. It encodes CASSLLPQTSTDTQYF.

In this sample, this clone turned up a few times. The CDR3: CASSYSKGLSGNTIYF. CDR3 nucleotides: TGTGCCAGCAGTTACTCGAAGGGGCTCTCTGGAAACACCATATATTTT. The J gene is TRBJ1-3, the V gene TRBV6-5; a possible D gene is TRBD1 (5 bases). The CDR3 extends over 16 amino acids. V dropped 0 bases and J dropped 0 bases, with 9 bases sitting between them. Germline values: CDR1 MNHEY, CDR2 SVGAGI.

V is TRBV24-1 and J is TRBJ2-2, with D possibly being TRBD2 (6 bases). Trimming stripped 3 bases from V and 5 bases from J, with 12 bases between. The CDR3 is 15 residues long. The V gene's germline CDR1 is KGHDR and CDR2 SFDVKD. CDR3 sequence reads: CATSDPPRGTGELFF. The CDR3 DNA is TGTGCCACCAGTGATCCCCCCCGGGGGACCGGGGAGCTGTTTTTT.

CDR3 amino acids: CSVTRQANYGYTF. CDR3 DNA: TGCAGCGTTACCCGACAGGCCAACTATGGCTACACCTTC. V and J are TRBV29-1 and TRBJ1-2, with D tentatively TRBD1 (6 bases). Germline CDR1 is SQVTM and CDR2 is ANQGSEA. CDR3 length: 13 amino acids. Between the trimmed V and J ends, which lost 5 bases and 2 bases, there was a span of 12 bases.

CDR3 DNA: TGCGCCAGCAGCTTTCAGGGGGGTCACGAGCAGTACTTC. Its translation is CASSFQGGHEQYF. The chain uses TRBV5-1 and TRBJ2-7; possible D gene TRBD1, 7 bases. The CDR3 extends over 13 amino acids. Trimming stripped 2 bases from V and 5 bases from J, with 11 bases between. Germline-derived CDR1 and CDR2 are SGHRS and YFSETQ. Full variable domain (remainder filled in from reference TRBV5-1 and TRBJ2-7): KAGVTQTPRYLIKTRGQQVTLSCSPISGHRSVSWYQQTPGQGLQFLFEYFSETQRNKGNFPGRFSGRQFSNSRSEMNVSTLELGDSALYLCASSFQGGHEQYFGPGTRLTVT.